A single sample gave rise to the 5 T cell receptor beta chains below, sequenced in a study of T cell repertoires in ileal Crohn's disease. Here immunoSEQ multiplex PCR was the method, and the copy in TCRdb shows in-frame clones only, minus some. Of about 8,200 clones listed, 95% to 96% were seen once; the top ten hold over 0.2%. Specimen: ileal tissue. The receptor set was obtained from an adult with Crohn's disease.

This chain links TRBV2 with TRBJ2-3, with D maybe TRBD2 (5 bases). The CDR3 loop spans 12 amino acids. The V end was cut by 5 bases, the J end by 7 bases, with 10 bases between. Germline CDR1 SNHLY, CDR2 FYNNEI. Here the CDR3 DNA reads TGTGCCAGCAGTCCTTCGGGGAATACGCAGTATTTT. Protein sequence: CASSPSGNTQYF.

This chain connects TRBV6-1 to TRBJ2-2, with D tentatively TRBD1 (5 bases). V lost 4 bases and J lost 7, with 16 bases in between. There are 15 residues in the CDR3. Germline V lookup: CDR1 MNHNS, CDR2 SASEGT. CDR3 protein: CASSVFRVLNGELFF. CDR3 DNA sequence: TGTGCCAGCAGTGTTTTCAGGGTGCTTAACGGGGAGCTGTTTTTT.

There are a few counts of this clone. The junction and the germline gene differ at one end; a read error may be behind it. CDR3 sequence reads: CAIRATHEKELPVF. The CDR3 bases are TGTGCCATCAGGGCGACACACGAAAAGGAATTACCCGTCTTT. This chain connects TRBV10-3 to TRBJ1-6; D is undetermined. The CDR3 is 14 amino acids. The germline V gene has CDR1 ENHRY and CDR2 SYGVKD.

This sequence joins TRBV18 and TRBJ1-1; 8 nucleotides line up with TRBD1. The CDR3 is 14 amino acids. Germline V CDR1 and CDR2: KGHSH, LQKENI. The ends lost 4 bases at V and 11 bases at J; junction bases unmatched: 12. The CDR3 protein is CASSLDSGGGKAFF. Written as DNA, the CDR3 is TGTGCCAGCTCACTGGATTCAGGGGGCGGAAAGGCTTTCTTT.

The rearrangement joins TRBV2 to TRBJ1-2, with TRBD1 matching 7 bases. Germline CDR1 reads SNHLY; CDR2 reads FYNNEI. The ends lost 8 bases at V and 0 bases at J; junction bases unmatched: 3. CDR3 length equals 13 residues. CDR3 amino acids: CASGTVPNYGYTF. CDR3 nucleotide sequence: TGTGCCAGCGGGACAGTCCCTAACTATGGCTACACCTTC.